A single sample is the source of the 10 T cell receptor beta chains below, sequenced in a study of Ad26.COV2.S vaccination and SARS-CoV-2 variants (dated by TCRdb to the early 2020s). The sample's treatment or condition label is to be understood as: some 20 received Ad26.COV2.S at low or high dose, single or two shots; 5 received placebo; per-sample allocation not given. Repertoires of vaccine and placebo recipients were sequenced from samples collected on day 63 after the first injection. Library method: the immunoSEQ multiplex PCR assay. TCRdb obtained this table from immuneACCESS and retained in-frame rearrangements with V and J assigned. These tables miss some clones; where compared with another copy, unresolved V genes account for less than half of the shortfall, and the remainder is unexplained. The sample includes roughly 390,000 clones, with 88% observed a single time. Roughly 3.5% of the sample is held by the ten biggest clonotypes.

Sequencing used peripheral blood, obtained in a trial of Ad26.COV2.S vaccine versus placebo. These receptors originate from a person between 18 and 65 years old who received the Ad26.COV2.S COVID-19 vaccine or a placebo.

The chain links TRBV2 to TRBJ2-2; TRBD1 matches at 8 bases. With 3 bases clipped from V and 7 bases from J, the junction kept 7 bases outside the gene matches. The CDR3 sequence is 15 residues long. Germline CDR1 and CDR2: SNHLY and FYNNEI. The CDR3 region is CASSDRTGFIGELFF. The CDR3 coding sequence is TGTGCCAGCAGTGACAGGACAGGGTTTATCGGGGAGCTGTTTTTT.

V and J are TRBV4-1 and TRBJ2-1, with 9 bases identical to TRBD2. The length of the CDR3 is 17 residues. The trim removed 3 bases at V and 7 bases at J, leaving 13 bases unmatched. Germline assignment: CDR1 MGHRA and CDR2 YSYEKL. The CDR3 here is CASSHLFSGGYRNEQFF. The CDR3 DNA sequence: TGCGCCAGCAGCCACCTCTTTAGCGGGGGCTACCGGAATGAGCAGTTCTTC.

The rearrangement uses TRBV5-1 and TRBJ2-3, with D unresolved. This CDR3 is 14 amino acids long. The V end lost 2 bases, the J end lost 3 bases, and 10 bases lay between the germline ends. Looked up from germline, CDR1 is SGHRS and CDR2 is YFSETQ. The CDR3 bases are TGCGCCAGCAGCTTCAGTAGGTTAACAGATACGCAGTATTTT. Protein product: CASSFSRLTDTQYF.

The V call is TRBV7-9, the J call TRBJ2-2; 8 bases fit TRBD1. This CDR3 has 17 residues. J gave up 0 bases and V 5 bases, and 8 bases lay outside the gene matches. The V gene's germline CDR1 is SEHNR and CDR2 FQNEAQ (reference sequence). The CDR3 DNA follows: TGTGCCAGCAGCACCCGACAGGGGACGGCGAACACCGGGGAGCTGTTTTTT. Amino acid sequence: CASSTRQGTANTGELFF. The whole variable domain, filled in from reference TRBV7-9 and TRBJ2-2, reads DTGVSQNPRHKITKRGQNVTFRCDPISEHNRLYWYRQTLGQGPEFLTYFQNEAQLEKSRLLSDRFSAERPKGSFSTLEIQRTEQGDSAMYLCASSTRQGTANTGELFFGEGSRLTVL.

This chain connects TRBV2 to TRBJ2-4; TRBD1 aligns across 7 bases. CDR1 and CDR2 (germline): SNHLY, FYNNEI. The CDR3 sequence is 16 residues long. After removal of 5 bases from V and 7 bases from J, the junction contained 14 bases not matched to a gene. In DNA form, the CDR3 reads TGTGCCAGCAGTCCAAGCGCCGGACAGGTTCGCAACATTCAGTACTTC. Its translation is CASSPSAGQVRNIQYF.

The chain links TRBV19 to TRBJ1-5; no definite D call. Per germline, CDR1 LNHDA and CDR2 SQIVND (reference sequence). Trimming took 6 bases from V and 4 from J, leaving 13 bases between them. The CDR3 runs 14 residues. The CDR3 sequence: CASSPSLANQPQHF. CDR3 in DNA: TGTGCCAGTAGCCCCAGCTTAGCGAATCAGCCCCAGCATTTT.

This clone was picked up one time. CDR3 amino acids: CASSQGQGLNTEAFF. CDR3 DNA: TGCGCCAGCAGCCAGGGACAGGGGTTGAACACTGAAGCTTTCTTT. This chain uses TRBV4-3 with TRBJ1-1; 10 nucleotides align to TRBD1. Germline loops: CDR1 LGHNA, CDR2 YSLEER. Trimming at V came to 3 bases and at J to 0 bases, leaving 1 base not matched to a gene. This CDR3 spans 15 amino acids.

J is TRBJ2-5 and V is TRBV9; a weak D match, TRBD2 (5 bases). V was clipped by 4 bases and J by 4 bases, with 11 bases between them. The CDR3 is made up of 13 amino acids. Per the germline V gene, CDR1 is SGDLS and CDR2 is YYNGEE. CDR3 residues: CASSPTNLETQYF. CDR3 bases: TGTGCCAGCAGCCCGACTAATTTAGAGACCCAGTACTTC. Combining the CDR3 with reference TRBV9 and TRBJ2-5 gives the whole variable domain DSGVTQTPKHLITATGQRVTLRCSPRSGDLSVYWYQQSLDQGLQFLIQYYNGEERAKGNILERFSAQQFPDLHSELNLSSLELGDSALYFCASSPTNLETQYFGPGTRLLVL.

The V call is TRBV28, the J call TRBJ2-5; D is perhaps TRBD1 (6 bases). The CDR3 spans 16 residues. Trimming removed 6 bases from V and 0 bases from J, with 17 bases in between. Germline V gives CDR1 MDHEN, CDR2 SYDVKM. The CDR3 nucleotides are TGTGCCAGCAGCCTAGGGACACCAGGACACCAAGAGACCCAGTACTTC. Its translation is CASSLGTPGHQETQYF.

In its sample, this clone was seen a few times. CDR3 DNA: TGCGCCAGCAGCCAAACGACTGTTTATGGCTACACCTTC. Its translation: CASSQTTVYGYTF. The rearrangement uses TRBV4-1 and TRBJ1-2; D gene uncertain. The length of the CDR3 is 13 residues. V was trimmed by 2 bases and J by 5 bases, leaving 9 bases between them. Per the germline V gene, CDR1 is MGHRA and CDR2 is YSYEKL.